This T cell receptor beta chain was documented in a study of blood T cell repertoires in COVID-19. Across the whole study: The analysed material was cDNA or gDNA that came from T cells, B-cell-depleted T cells, or PBMCs.

The authors' processing: Estimation of nucleated cell counts relied on the amplification of reference gene primers. Only in-frame clones appear in the TCRdb table, and some are missing; sequencing was by immunoSEQ multiplex PCR. For V, J and clone size, that table is used; D and trimming come from the DNA. The sample yields around 12,000 clones, roughly 91% seen once. There are 15 residues in the CDR3. With V trimmed by 6 bases and J by 5 bases, 12 bases remained unmatched. CDR1 and CDR2 from the germline V gene are SQVTM and ANQGSEA. The J gene is TRBJ2-2, the V gene TRBV29-1; 7 bases agree with TRBD1. The clonotype originates from a human donor in a cohort sampled during active COVID-19. Input material: peripheral blood. CDR3 sequence reads: CSVKAPGQSTGELFF. In nucleotides, the CDR3 is TGCAGCGTGAAGGCCCCGGGACAGAGTACCGGGGAGCTGTTTTTT.